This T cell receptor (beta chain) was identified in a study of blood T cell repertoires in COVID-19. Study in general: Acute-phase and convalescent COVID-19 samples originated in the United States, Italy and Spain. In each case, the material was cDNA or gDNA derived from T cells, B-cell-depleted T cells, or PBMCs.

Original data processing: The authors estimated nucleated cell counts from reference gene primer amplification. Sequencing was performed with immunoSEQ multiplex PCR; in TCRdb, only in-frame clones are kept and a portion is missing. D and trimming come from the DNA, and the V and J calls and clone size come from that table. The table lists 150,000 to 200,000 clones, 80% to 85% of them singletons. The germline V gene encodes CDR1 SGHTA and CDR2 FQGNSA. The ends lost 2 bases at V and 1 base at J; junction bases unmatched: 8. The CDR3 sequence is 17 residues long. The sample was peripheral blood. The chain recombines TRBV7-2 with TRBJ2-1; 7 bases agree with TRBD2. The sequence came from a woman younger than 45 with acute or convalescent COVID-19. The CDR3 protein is CASSLSVTSESYNEQFF. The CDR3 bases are TGTGCCAGCAGCTTATCGGTCACTAGCGAATCCTACAATGAGCAGTTCTTC. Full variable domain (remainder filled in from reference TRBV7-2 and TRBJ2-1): GAGVSQSPSNKVTEKGKDVELRCDPISGHTALYWYRQSLGQGLEFLIYFQGNSAPDKSGLPSDRFSAERTGGSVSTLTIQRTQQEDSAVYLCASSLSVTSESYNEQFFGPGTRLTVL.